This T cell receptor beta chain came from a study of cytomegalovirus exposure and HLA in healthy donors. General study results and limits: Association with HLA alleles at 0.05 false discovery rate was found for 16,951 TCR beta sequences in a later analysis. Common viral pathogens (according to a later analysis) appeared linked to several of the most significant clusters. Most of the TCR beta V segments (in an earlier analysis) were productive either about 87% or about 30% of the time. Presence/absence analyses assumed roughly uniform sequencing depth across donors, which may not hold.

PCR used 60 Vbeta primers and 13 Jbeta primers. The data were produced by immunoSEQ multiplex PCR, yet TCRdb's version contains in-frame clones alone and is incomplete. The sample contains 95,000 to 100,000 clones, approximately 80% of which appear only once. Germline V CDR1 and CDR2: MGHRA, YSYEKL. V lost 3 bases to trimming and J lost 4 bases; unmatched junction nucleotides: 16. The CDR3 is 18 amino acids. Concerning this clone: Its antigen is still unknown.

The J gene is TRBJ2-5, the V gene TRBV4-1, with TRBD2 matching over 8 bases. This clonotype was sampled from a man between 40 and 49 years old in good health and CMV-seronegative. The sequenced sample was PBMCs. The CDR3 reads CASSQSLSLRAGGETQYF. The CDR3 bases are TGCGCCAGCAGCCAGTCCCTCAGCCTACGGGCGGGGGGAGAGACCCAGTACTTC.